This T cell receptor beta chain was retrieved from a study of blood T cell repertoires in COVID-19. Background on the study: Samples representing acute and convalescent COVID-19 were sourced from the United States, Italy and Spain. From T cells, B-cell-depleted T cells, or PBMCs came the material, which was cDNA or gDNA.

Trimming cost V 6 bases and J 1 base; bases outside gene matches: 7. Germline V gene data show CDR1 as LNHDA and CDR2 as SQIVND (reference sequence). The CDR3 totals 15 residues. In the original workflow: Amplification of reference gene primers was used by the study to estimate nucleated cell counts. TCRdb's table, derived via immunoSEQ multiplex PCR, lists solely in-frame clones and lacks some. V, J and clone size derive from that table, while D and trimming were established from the DNA sequence. Found here are about 190,000 clones, approximately 90% of them singletons; the top ten hold about 4.4%.

This clonotype originated in a human donor in a cohort sampled during active COVID-19. The sample taken for sequencing was peripheral blood. J is TRBJ1-1 and V is TRBV19; 8 bases fit TRBD1. CDR3 residues: CASSEPGQGNTEAFF. The DNA for the CDR3 is TGTGCCAGTAGCGAGCCTGGACAGGGGAACACTGAAGCTTTCTTT.